Below are 20 T cell receptor beta chains sequenced from a single sample in a study of technical replicates of blood from a handful of donors. Using immunoSEQ multiplex PCR, the repertoire was profiled, and TCRdb retains in-frame clones only, with some absent. The data show fewer than 90,000 clones, 85% to 95% seen once. The sample was T cells isolated from PBMCs. These receptors all stem from a human donor in good health.

The V and J genes are TRBV6-4 and TRBJ2-1; 11 nucleotides line up with TRBD2. With V trimmed by 0 bases and J by 8 bases, 6 bases remained unmatched. Germline assignment: CDR1 MRHNA and CDR2 SNTAGT. The CDR3 consists of 16 residues. In DNA form, the CDR3 reads TGTGCCAGCAGTGACTCGGCTAGCGGGGGGTCAGATGAGCAGTTCTTC. Protein sequence: CASSDSASGGSDEQFF.

The V call is TRBV28, the J call TRBJ2-2, with D maybe TRBD2 (6 bases). The ends were cut back, 5 bases at V and 6 bases at J, with 10 bases in the middle. From germline, CDR1 is MDHEN and CDR2 SYDVKM. The CDR3 covers 13 residues. CDR3: CASSPGVAGELFF. CDR3 in DNA: TGTGCCAGCAGTCCGGGGGTTGCCGGGGAGCTGTTTTTT.

The chain combines TRBV11-2 with TRBJ2-1, with TRBD2 matching over 12 bases. CDR1 SGHAT and CDR2 FQNNGV come from the germline V gene. This CDR3 is built from 18 residues. After removal of 5 bases from V and 3 bases from J, the junction contained 11 bases not matched to a gene. In nucleotides, the CDR3 is TGTGCCAGCAGCACCCGAGGACTAGCGGGACCTAACTACAATGAGCAGTTCTTC. It yields the protein CASSTRGLAGPNYNEQFF.

This chain connects TRBV27 to TRBJ2-5; TRBD2 matches at 8 bases. CDR1 is MNHEY and CDR2 is SMNVEV in the germline V gene (reference sequence). The CDR3 covers 15 residues. J gave up 5 bases and V 3 bases, and 8 bases lay outside the gene matches. The CDR3 DNA sequence: TGTGCCAGCAGTTTCAACGGACTAGCAGCGGAGACCCAGTACTTC. Translation: CASSFNGLAAETQYF.

This chain uses TRBV6-5 with TRBJ2-7; tentatively, D is TRBD1 (6 bases). There are 13 residues in the CDR3. V shed 4 bases and J shed 6 bases, with 13 bases lying between them. In germline, CDR1 is MNHEY, CDR2 SVGAGI. In nucleotides, the CDR3 is TGTGCCAGCAGTTTGGACAGCCTACGCGAGCAGTACTTC. Translating it yields CASSLDSLREQYF.

The chain is built from TRBV28 and TRBJ2-7; TRBD1 is a possible D gene (5 bases). Germline lookup yields CDR1 MDHEN and CDR2 SYDVKM. The V end was cut by 2 bases, the J end by 6 bases, with 8 bases between. The CDR3 has 12 residues. The DNA of the CDR3 is TGTGCCAGCAGTTTACAACAGGCCGAGCAGTACTTC. It yields the protein CASSLQQAEQYF.

The gene calls are TRBV6-5 and TRBJ1-2; a possible D gene is TRBD1 (6 bases). The CDR3 is made up of 15 amino acids. V gave up 2 bases and J gave up 4 bases, with 14 bases separating them. Germline V gene sequence: CDR1 MNHEY, CDR2 SVGAGI. DNA for the CDR3: TGTGCCAGCAGTTACACAGGGACCAATTCCTATGGCTACACCTTC. Its translation is CASSYTGTNSYGYTF.

This chain joins TRBV28 and TRBJ2-1, with a weak D call TRBD2 (6 bases). Trimming removed 7 bases at V and 10 bases at J, with 26 bases between. From germline, CDR1 is MDHEN and CDR2 SYDVKM. The CDR3 totals 16 residues. The CDR3 region is CASIASAESAWREQFF. CDR3 nucleotides: TGTGCCAGCATAGCTAGCGCAGAATCAGCTTGGAGGGAGCAGTTCTTC.

This clone was seen a single time. V usage is TRBV29-1 and J usage is TRBJ2-1, with 12 bases identical to TRBD2. J was trimmed by 8 bases and V by 7 bases; bases with no gene match: 15. There are 16 residues in the CDR3. CDR1 and CDR2 from the germline V gene are SQVTM and ANQGSEA. The CDR3 reads CSAGDWLAGGPYEQFF. CDR3 bases: TGCAGCGCAGGGGACTGGCTAGCGGGAGGGCCCTATGAGCAGTTCTTC.

This chain joins TRBV30 and TRBJ2-7, with TRBD1 identical over 8 bases. The J segment lost 7 bases and the V segment lost 3 bases, leaving 11 bases of the junction unmatched. Germline V CDR1 and CDR2: GTSNPN, SVGIG (reference sequence). The CDR3 sequence is 14 residues long. CDR3 region: CAWSAGTGSVEQYF. The DNA of the CDR3 is TGTGCCTGGAGCGCCGGGACAGGATCAGTAGAGCAGTACTTC. The complete variable domain, with remaining parts taken from reference TRBV30 and TRBJ2-7, reads SQTIHQWPATLVQPVGSPLSLECTVEGTSNPNLYWYRQAAGRGLQLLFYSVGIGQISSEVPQNLSASRPQDRQFILSSKKLLLSDSGFYLCAWSAGTGSVEQYFGPGTRLTVT.

This chain uses TRBV25-1 with TRBJ2-1; no reliable D call. Germline V CDR1 and CDR2: MGHDK, SYGVNS. Trimming took 5 bases from V and 4 from J, leaving 12 bases between them. This CDR3 region has 14 residues. The CDR3 sequence: CASSTEPGYNEQFF. In nucleotides, the CDR3 is TGTGCCAGCAGTACCGAACCGGGTTACAATGAGCAGTTCTTC.

V gene TRBV7-9 combines with J gene TRBJ1-6; tentatively, D is TRBD1 (6 bases). Trimming cost V 6 bases and J 9 bases, with 21 bases left between them. This CDR3 comprises 16 residues. Germline assignment: CDR1 SEHNR and CDR2 FQNEAQ (reference sequence). CDR3 protein: CASSKSGTMLRSPLHF. In DNA form, the CDR3 reads TGTGCCAGCAGTAAGAGCGGGACAATGTTACGTTCACCCCTCCACTTT.

The chain recombines TRBV4-2 with TRBJ2-7; TRBD2 matches at 15 bases. After removal of 0 bases from V and 4 bases from J, the junction contained 4 bases not matched to a gene. CDR3 length equals 17 residues. CDR1 and CDR2 from the germline V gene are LGHNA and YNFKEQ. The CDR3 nucleotides read TGTGCCAGCAGCCAAGATGGGACTAGCGGGGGGTTGTACGAGCAGTACTTC. Its translation: CASSQDGTSGGLYEQYF.

The V gene is TRBV20-1, the J gene TRBJ2-2, with D tentatively TRBD1 (5 bases). The V end lost 5 bases, the J end lost 5 bases, and 6 bases lay between the germline ends. CDR1 is DFQATT, CDR2 SNEGSKA, per germline (reference sequence). The CDR3 extends over 11 amino acids. The CDR3 DNA sequence: TGCAGTGCTCCAGGGACCGGGGAGCTGTTTTTT. This translates into CSAPGTGELFF.

V and J are TRBV27 and TRBJ1-4, with 11 positions matching TRBD1. V gave up 6 bases and J gave up 10 bases; unmatched junction bases: 7. CDR1 and CDR2 from the germline V gene are MNHEY and SMNVEV (reference sequence). This CDR3 region has 14 residues. Written as DNA, the CDR3 is TGTGCCAGCAGGATTCCGGGACAGGGGGGAAAACTGTTTTTT. Its protein product is CASRIPGQGGKLFF.

J is TRBJ1-6 and V is TRBV7-9, with TRBD1 matching 7 bases. The J segment lost 7 bases and the V segment lost 6 bases, leaving 0 bases of the junction unmatched. The CDR3 runs to 12 residues. Germline V CDR1 and CDR2: SEHNR, FQNEAQ (reference sequence). The CDR3 nucleotides are TGTGCCAGCAGGACAGGGAATTCACCCCTCCACTTT. Its protein is CASRTGNSPLHF.

V is TRBV30 and J is TRBJ2-1; 10 positions match TRBD2. Germline assignment: CDR1 GTSNPN and CDR2 SVGIG (reference sequence). The CDR3 runs to 14 residues. V lost 3 bases and J lost 9; bases outside the gene matches: 8. CDR3 in amino acids: CAWSIGIAGGEQFF. In DNA form, the CDR3 reads TGTGCCTGGAGCATTGGGATAGCGGGGGGTGAGCAGTTCTTC.

V usage is TRBV30 and J usage is TRBJ2-7, with D tentatively TRBD1 (5 bases). Germline values: CDR1 GTSNPN, CDR2 SVGIG (reference sequence). Trimming shortened V by 1 base and J by 0 bases, and 10 bases separated the two germline ends. The CDR3 runs 14 residues. The CDR3 is CAWSDRLISYEQYF. As DNA, the CDR3 is TGTGCCTGGAGTGACAGGTTAATCTCCTACGAGCAGTACTTC.

V is TRBV6-5 and J is TRBJ1-4, with D uncertain. The length of the CDR3 is 15 residues. Trimming took 6 bases from V and 1 from J, leaving 12 bases between them. Germline lookup yields CDR1 MNHEY and CDR2 SVGAGI. Here the CDR3 reads CASSPHRQTNEKLFF. The CDR3 DNA is TGTGCCAGCAGCCCTCACAGACAAACTAATGAAAAACTGTTTTTT.

The V and J genes are TRBV18 and TRBJ2-7, with D maybe TRBD1 (5 bases). The CDR3 has 14 residues. V was clipped by 2 bases and J by 1 base, with 9 bases between them. In germline, CDR1 is KGHSH, CDR2 LQKENI. Here the CDR3 DNA reads TGTGCCAGCTCACCAATTAGGGGTTCCTACGAGCAGTACTTC. It yields the protein CASSPIRGSYEQYF.